Listed here is a single T cell receptor (beta chain). Germline CDR1 reads MDHEN; CDR2 reads SYDVKM. CDR3 length: 17 residues. Trimming left V 3 bases short and J 0 bases short, with 17 bases between. This sample is drawn from a study of blood T cell repertoires in COVID-19. At the level of the study: The United States, Italy and Spain supplied acute and convalescent COVID-19 samples.

Original handling: How many nucleated cells were present was estimated from reference gene primer amplification. Sequencing used immunoSEQ multiplex PCR; TCRdb keeps in-frame clones, though not all of them. For V, J and clone size, that table is used; D and trimming come from the DNA. There are about 52,000 clones in the sample; roughly 89% occur only once, and roughly 10% lies in the top ten. The rearrangement joins TRBV28 to TRBJ1-2; a possible D gene is TRBD1 (6 bases). Sequenced input: peripheral blood. The sequence was collected from a man at least 80 years old with active or convalescent COVID-19. The CDR3 here is CASSFLTPGQTNYGYTF. Written as DNA, the CDR3 is TGTGCCAGCAGTTTTTTGACCCCGGGACAAACTAACTATGGCTACACCTTC.